Described below is a single T cell receptor (beta chain) sequence and its context. TCRdb ran MiXCR on the RACE reads and lists one entry per CDR3 protein. The profile covers 11,000 to 15,000 distinct CDR3 sequences, with about 16% appearing a single time and about 7.2% taken by the ten largest. These data come from a study of human T cells and chemical hapten exposure. The germline gives CDR1 SQVTM, CDR2 ANQGSEA. Trimming left V 6 bases short and J 6 bases short, with 15 bases between. The CDR3 loop spans 12 amino acids. Time point given: patch test 1, 2 weeks after DPC sensitization. Treatment noted: therapeutic diphenylcyclopropenone sensitization with weekly scalp DPC.

The V and J genes are TRBV29-1 and TRBJ2-7, with D tentatively TRBD1 (6 bases). The material sequenced was whole blood, taken in connection with sensitization to the hapten diphenylcyclopropenone (DPC). The clonotype was recovered from a woman aged 25 to 39 with alopecia areata. Some clones in this sample may be carry-over from other donors' samples. CDR3 loop: CSVSQGYGEQYF. CDR3 coding DNA: TGCAGCGTATCCCAGGGGTACGGCGAGCAGTACTTC.